The 24 T cell receptor beta chains listed next were all sequenced from one sample in a study of T cells in localized non-small cell lung cancer. Clones were read by immunoSEQ multiplex PCR, and TCRdb kept only the in-frame ones, dropping some. Of approximately 41,000 clones in the sample, around nine tenths were seen once. The specimen comprised PBMCs, sampled before any cancer treatment. These TCRs come from a woman aged 35-75 years with stage II lung adenocarcinoma.

This clone appeared once. The chain couples TRBV5-8 to TRBJ2-2, with a possible D match to TRBD1 (7 bases). CDR1 SGHTS and CDR2 YDEGEE come from the germline V gene. Between the trimmed V and J ends, which lost 2 bases and 3 bases, there was a span of 11 bases. The CDR3 consists of 15 residues. The CDR3, as DNA: TGTGCCAGCAGCTTACAGGGGAGGCACACCGGGGAGCTGTTTTTT. Translating gives CASSLQGRHTGELFF.

This clone appeared a single time. J is TRBJ2-7 and V is TRBV11-1; 10 bases map to TRBD1. The length of the CDR3 is 16 residues. The germline CDR1 and CDR2 sequences are SGHAT and FQDESV (reference sequence). The junction had 12 bases not matched to a gene; V was cut back by 5 bases and J by 5 bases. Here the CDR3 reads CASSPARDRGLDEQYF. Here the CDR3 DNA reads TGTGCCAGCAGCCCAGCCCGCGACAGGGGGCTGGACGAGCAGTACTTC.

The chain employs TRBV7-6 and TRBJ2-2; D may be TRBD1 (5 bases). This CDR3 comprises 13 residues. Germline assignment: CDR1 SGHVS and CDR2 FNYEAQ. V dropped 5 bases and J dropped 7 bases, with 11 bases sitting between them. CDR3 nucleotide sequence: TGTGCCAGCAGCACATATCAGGGCGGGGAGCTGTTTTTT. The encoded protein is CASSTYQGGELFF.

The chain links TRBV15 to TRBJ2-2, with D hard to call. The ends were cut back, 0 bases at V and 4 bases at J, with 6 bases in the middle. The CDR3 spans 14 residues. The germline V gene encodes CDR1 LNHNV and CDR2 YYDKDF (reference sequence). The CDR3, as DNA: TGTGCCACCAGCAGAGATCGGGCCACCGGGGAGCTGTTTTTT. Its protein is CATSRDRATGELFF.

This clone appeared a single time. This rearrangement joins TRBV11-3 to TRBJ2-2; 11 nucleotides match TRBD1. CDR3 length: 17 amino acids. From germline, CDR1 is SGHNT and CDR2 YENEEA. Trimming removed 0 bases from V and 7 bases from J; junction bases left unmatched: 7. The CDR3 region has the DNA TGTGCCAGCAGCTTAGATCTCGGACAGGGGGCGATCGGGGAGCTGTTTTTT. Amino acids: CASSLDLGQGAIGELFF. The full variable domain, completed using reference TRBV11-3 and TRBJ2-2, is EAGVVQSPRYKIIEKKQPVAFWCNPISGHNTLYWYLQNLGQGPELLIRYENEEAVDDSQLPKDRFSAERLKGVDSTLKIQPAELGDSAVYLCASSLDLGQGAIGELFFGEGSRLTVL.

The gene calls are TRBV28 and TRBJ2-4; a weak D match, TRBD1 (6 bases). This CDR3 has 13 residues. Between the trimmed V and J ends, which lost 2 bases and 4 bases, there was a span of 6 bases. CDR1 is MDHEN, CDR2 SYDVKM, per germline. The CDR3 reads CASSLTGKNIQYF. The CDR3 nucleotides read TGTGCCAGCAGTTTAACAGGGAAAAACATTCAGTACTTC.

The gene calls are TRBV10-2 and TRBJ2-7; 7 bases line up with TRBD1. Trimming at V came to 4 bases and at J to 0 bases, leaving 15 bases not matched to a gene. The CDR3 covers 18 residues. Germline CDR1 reads WSHSY; CDR2 reads SAAADI. The CDR3 coding sequence is TGCGCCAGCAGTGGACCTCTGCGGACAGGCGGGTCCTCCTACGAGCAGTACTTC. Its protein product is CASSGPLRTGGSSYEQYF.

The V call is TRBV29-1, the J call TRBJ1-4; maybe TRBD1 (5 bases). CDR1 and CDR2 from the germline V gene are SQVTM and ANQGSEA. V was shortened by 0 bases and J by 7 bases, with 12 bases between the two germline ends. The CDR3 runs 14 residues. This chain's CDR3 is CSVEDLGQGEKLFF. The CDR3 DNA reads as TGCAGCGTTGAAGATCTCGGACAAGGTGAAAAACTGTTTTTT.

This clone came up once. The V call is TRBV9, the J call TRBJ2-3, with 7 bases identical to TRBD1. CDR1 and CDR2 from the germline V gene are SGDLS and YYNGEE. The V segment lost 0 bases and the J segment 2 bases; nucleotides outside the gene matches: 6. The CDR3 loop spans 16 amino acids. CDR3 region: CASSVDAGGVTDTQYF. Written as DNA, the CDR3 is TGTGCCAGCAGCGTAGATGCAGGGGGAGTCACAGATACGCAGTATTTT. Filled out from reference TRBV9 and TRBJ2-3, the complete variable domain reads DSGVTQTPKHLITATGQRVTLRCSPRSGDLSVYWYQQSLDQGLQFLIQYYNGEERAKGNILERFSAQQFPDLHSELNLSSLELGDSALYFCASSVDAGGVTDTQYFGPGTRLTVL.

The V and J genes are TRBV5-1 and TRBJ1-1, with TRBD1 identical over 8 bases. Germline assignment: CDR1 SGHRS and CDR2 YFSETQ. With V trimmed by 4 bases and J by 3 bases, 5 bases remained unmatched. The CDR3 is made up of 14 amino acids. The CDR3 spells CASSVQGEYTEAFF. For the CDR3, the DNA is TGCGCCAGCAGCGTACAGGGGGAGTACACTGAAGCTTTCTTT.

This chain links TRBV19 with TRBJ1-5; weak D call: TRBD1 (5 bases). The germline V gene encodes CDR1 LNHDA and CDR2 SQIVND (reference sequence). The CDR3 spans 15 residues. Trimming took off 4 bases at V and 1 base at J, with 11 bases between the two ends. The CDR3 sequence is CASSTVWGSNQPQHF. DNA for the CDR3: TGTGCCAGTAGTACTGTTTGGGGCAGCAATCAGCCCCAGCATTTT.

The gene calls are TRBV7-4 and TRBJ2-7; no clear D gene. The V gene lost 7 bases and the J gene lost 3 bases, with 19 bases spanning the gap. The CDR3 totals 15 residues. In germline, CDR1 is SGHVT, CDR2 SQSDAQ. CDR3: CASTIEESVDYEQYF. CDR3 coding DNA: TGTGCCAGCACCATAGAGGAGTCGGTGGACTACGAGCAGTACTTC.

In its sample, this clone was seen once. The chain uses TRBV6-4 and TRBJ2-5; D unresolved. V was clipped by 3 bases and J by 4 bases, with 9 bases between them. The V gene's germline CDR1 is MRHNA and CDR2 SNTAGT. The CDR3 loop spans 13 amino acids. The CDR3 loop reads CASSEDVGETQYF. The CDR3 nucleotides are TGTGCCAGCAGTGAAGACGTCGGAGAGACCCAGTACTTC.

This clone was recorded once. V usage is TRBV6-5 and J usage is TRBJ2-3; D unclear. Between the trimmed V and J ends, which lost 0 bases and 8 bases, there was a span of 12 bases. The CDR3 consists of 14 residues. Germline CDR1 MNHEY, CDR2 SVGAGI. CDR3 sequence: CASSYSALIGTQYF. The CDR3, as DNA: TGTGCCAGCAGTTACTCGGCCCTGATAGGTACGCAGTATTTT.

This chain joins TRBV5-1 and TRBJ2-1; perhaps D is TRBD1 or TRBD2 (6 bases each). The CDR3 consists of 15 residues. Trimming removed 0 bases at V and 5 bases at J, with 12 bases between. The germline V gene encodes CDR1 SGHRS and CDR2 YFSETQ. The CDR3 nucleotides are TGCGCCAGCAGCTTGGAGGGGGGAGCAGACAATGAGCAGTTCTTC. This encodes CASSLEGGADNEQFF.

The chain is built from TRBV28 and TRBJ1-5; D is ambiguous. The CDR3 extends over 14 amino acids. The germline CDR1 and CDR2 sequences are MDHEN and SYDVKM. The ends were cut back, 9 bases at V and 4 bases at J, with 16 bases in the middle. CDR3 in DNA: TGTGCCAGTATAAAGGGAGGGAATAATCAGCCCCAGCATTTT. This translates into CASIKGGNNQPQHF.

This chain connects TRBV28 to TRBJ1-3; no clear D. The CDR3 is 19 amino acids. V was shortened by 2 bases and J by 0 bases, with 20 bases between the two germline ends. CDR1 and CDR2 from the germline V gene are MDHEN and SYDVKM. The DNA of the CDR3 is TGTGCCAGCAGTTTAGGTGGGCAAGTAGTATCTAACTCTGGAAACACCATATATTTT. Translated: CASSLGGQVVSNSGNTIYF. The whole variable domain, filled in from reference TRBV28 and TRBJ1-3, reads DVKVTQSSRYLVKRTGEKVFLECVQDMDHENMFWYRQDPGLGLRLIYFSYDVKMKEKGDIPEGYSVSREKKERFSLILESASTNQTSMYLCASSLGGQVVSNSGNTIYFGEGSWLTVV.

This rearrangement joins TRBV5-1 to TRBJ2-3; 9 bases align to TRBD2. CDR3 length: 16 amino acids. Germline V lookup: CDR1 SGHRS, CDR2 YFSETQ. The ends lost 2 bases at V and 1 base at J; junction bases unmatched: 5. The CDR3, as DNA: TGCGCCAGCAGCTTACACATAGCGGGGGGCACAGATACGCAGTATTTT. Translating gives CASSLHIAGGTDTQYF.

The chain's CDR3 is CASSCGTGGNEQYF. CDR3 DNA: TGTGCCAGCAGCTGCGGGACAGGGGGTAATGAGCAGTACTTC. The chain links TRBV28 to TRBJ2-7; TRBD1 aligns across 11 bases. V gave up 6 bases and J gave up 7 bases; unmatched junction bases: 8. CDR1 and CDR2 from the germline V gene are MDHEN and SYDVKM. The CDR3 totals 14 residues.

The V gene is TRBV6-5, the J gene TRBJ1-5, with D tentatively TRBD1 (5 bases). V gave up 2 bases and J gave up 9 bases, with 8 bases separating them. Germline CDR1 and CDR2: MNHEY and SVGAGI. There are 12 residues in the CDR3. The CDR3 DNA is TGTGCCAGCAGTTACACGGGGGGGCCCCAGCATTTT. It is translated as CASSYTGGPQHF.

Turning to this clone: This CDR3 is missing its conserved last phenylalanine or tryptophan, likely due to a read error. Here the CDR3 DNA reads TGTGCCAGCAGTGGACAGAGAAGGAAGAACACTGAAGCTTTCCTT. This encodes CASSGQRRKNTEAFL. This rearrangement joins TRBV2 to TRBJ1-1; a possible D gene is TRBD1 (5 bases). The CDR3 loop spans 15 amino acids. The V gene's germline CDR1 is SNHLY and CDR2 FYNNEI. Trimming removed 4 bases at V and 1 base at J, with 13 bases between.

The chain carries TRBV5-1 and TRBJ2-3; the match to TRBD1 covers 10 bases. The CDR3 covers 16 residues. Germline V gives CDR1 SGHRS, CDR2 YFSETQ. V lost 0 bases and J lost 2; bases outside the gene matches: 3. The CDR3 DNA is TGCGCCAGCAGCTTGGGGGACAGGGGCACCACAGATACGCAGTATTTT. Its protein product is CASSLGDRGTTDTQYF.

This chain uses TRBV5-5 with TRBJ2-7; D gene unclear. The CDR3 is made up of 13 amino acids. Germline loops: CDR1 SGHKS, CDR2 YYEKEE (reference sequence). Trimming removed 5 bases at V and 0 bases at J, with 9 bases between. DNA for the CDR3: TGTGCCAGCAGTCACACGACCTCCTACGAGCAGTACTTC. Amino acids: CASSHTTSYEQYF. Based on the CDR3 plus reference TRBV5-5 and TRBJ2-7, the full variable domain is DAGVTQSPTHLIKTRGQQVTLRCSPISGHKSVSWYQQVLGQGPQFIFQYYEKEERGRGNFPDRFSARQFPNYSSELNVNALLLGDSALYLCASSHTTSYEQYFGPGTRLTVT.

The rearrangement links TRBV5-4 to TRBJ2-2; 9 positions agree with TRBD2. The CDR3 runs 16 residues. CDR1 is SGHNT, CDR2 YYREEE, per germline (reference sequence). Germline trimming cut 4 bases from V and 5 bases from J; bases unmatched to any gene: 9. The CDR3 is CASSPPGLAETGELFF. CDR3 in DNA: TGTGCCAGCAGCCCCCCGGGACTAGCTGAGACCGGGGAGCTGTTTTTT.